The T cell receptor (beta chain) described here comes from a study of identical twins. Each CDR3 protein is one row after TCRdb ran MiXCR on the 5' RACE reads. The sample records some 560,000 distinct CDR3 sequences, around 9.6% being singletons. Germline CDR1 is SGHRS and CDR2 is YFSETQ. CDR3 size: 14 residues. V shed 4 bases and J 7 bases; nucleotides not matched to a gene: 4. This clonotype was found a few times. This sample was shared with a second study, whose subject was yellow fever vaccine responses in identical twins.

The sample was PBMCs. The J gene is TRBJ1-6, the V gene TRBV5-1; 8 bases are shared with TRBD1. The TCR sequence derives from a woman aged 18-29 years in good health. CDR3: CASSMDRVNSPLHF. The CDR3 DNA is TGCGCCAGCAGCATGGACAGGGTCAATTCACCCCTCCACTTT. The full variable domain, with the rest looked up from reference TRBV5-1 and TRBJ1-6, is KAGVTQTPRYLIKTRGQQVTLSCSPISGHRSVSWYQQTPGQGLQFLFEYFSETQRNKGNFPGRFSGRQFSNSRSEMNVSTLELGDSALYLCASSMDRVNSPLHFGNGTRLTVT.